The sequence of this T cell receptor (beta chain) was determined in a study of cytomegalovirus exposure and HLA in healthy donors. The CDR3 extends over 13 amino acids. The V and J ends lost 5 bases and 5 bases respectively, with 13 bases between them. The germline V gene has CDR1 MNHEY and CDR2 SMNVEV (reference sequence). The donors (healthy individuals) were bone marrow donors. Donors were ostensibly healthy at sampling, although undocumented immune exposures were probable. Use of 60 Vbeta and 13 Jbeta primers characterized the PCR. The assay was immunoSEQ multiplex PCR, and TCRdb's table has in-frame clones only and misses some. The data hold approximately 190,000 clones, with roughly 80% observed a single time. With respect to this clone: Its specificity is not known.

Whole-study results and caveats: In a later analysis, across HLA loci, associated TCR counts were highest for DRB1, lowest for HLA-C. Researchers catalogued about 150 TCR beta chains as cytomegalovirus-associated.

The TCR was taken from a man aged 45-65 years in good health and CMV-seronegative. Source material: PBMCs. The chain employs TRBV27 and TRBJ2-7; D perhaps matches TRBD2 (7 bases). The CDR3 sequence: CASSGGGANEQYF. The DNA for the CDR3 is TGTGCCAGCAGTGGTGGGGGGGCCAACGAGCAGTACTTC.